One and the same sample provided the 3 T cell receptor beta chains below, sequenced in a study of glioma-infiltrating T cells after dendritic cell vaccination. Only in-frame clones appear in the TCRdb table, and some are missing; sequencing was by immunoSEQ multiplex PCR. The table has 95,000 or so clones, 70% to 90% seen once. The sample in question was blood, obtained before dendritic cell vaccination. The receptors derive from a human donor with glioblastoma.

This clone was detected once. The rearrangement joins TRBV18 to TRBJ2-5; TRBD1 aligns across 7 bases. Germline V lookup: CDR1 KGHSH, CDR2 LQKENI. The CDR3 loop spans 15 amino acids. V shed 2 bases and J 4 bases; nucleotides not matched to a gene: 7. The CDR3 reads CASSPLKQGRETQYF. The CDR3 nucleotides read TGTGCCAGCTCACCATTGAAACAGGGGAGAGAGACCCAGTACTTC.

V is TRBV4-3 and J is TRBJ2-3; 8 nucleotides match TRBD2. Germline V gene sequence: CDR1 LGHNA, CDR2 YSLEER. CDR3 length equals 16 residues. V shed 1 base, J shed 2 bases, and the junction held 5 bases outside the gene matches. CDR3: CASSQAASGFTDTQYF. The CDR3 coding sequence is TGCGCCAGCAGCCAAGCCGCTAGCGGGTTCACAGATACGCAGTATTTT.

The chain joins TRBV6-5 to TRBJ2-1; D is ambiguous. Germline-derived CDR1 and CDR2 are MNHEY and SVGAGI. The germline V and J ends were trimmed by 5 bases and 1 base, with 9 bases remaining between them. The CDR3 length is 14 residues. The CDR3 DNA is TGTGCCAGCAGTGTTTCTGTATCCTACAATGAGCAGTTCTTC. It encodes CASSVSVSYNEQFF.